This TCR beta chain was sequenced during a study of T cells expressing NK-cell markers. Study-level background: Sequencing of TCR beta repertoires drew on sorted CD3+CD56+NKG2C+, CD3+CD56+NKG2C- and CD3+CD56-NKG2C+ T cells. HCMV serostatus: most of the eight sequenced donors positive, one negative.

CDR1 is LGHNA, CDR2 YSLEER, per germline. The CDR3 covers 13 residues. TCRdb reprocessed the 5' RACE reads and keeps a single row for each CDR3 protein, giving no DNA. This sample lists 440,000 or so distinct CDR3 sequences; its ten largest clones have less than 7.5%. Sample: blood T cells: a sorted CD56 or NKG2C T cell subset, CD4+ or CD8+ T cells, or bulk PBMC T cells (not recorded which). The clonotype comes from a woman aged 18 to 75 in good health. The genes are TRBV4-3 and TRBJ2-1; TCRdb's D gene call, TRBD1, goes unchecked for lack of DNA. CDR3 protein: CASSQGTGGIWVF.